The 17 T cell receptor beta chains below come from one sample, sequenced in a study of shared clonotypes between healthy human individuals. Profiling relied on immunoSEQ multiplex PCR, and the TCRdb table lists in-frame clones only, not all of them. Among fewer than 3 million clones listed, less than 95% were seen once. Material: naive CD4+ T cells from PBMCs. Subset of the sample: CD45RA+ positively selected. The receptor source for this set is a young man in good health. Some clones in this sample may be carry-over from other donors' samples.

CDR3 nucleotide sequence: TGTGCCAGCAGCGATCGTCAACTAGGCGACATTCAGTACTTC. Amino acids: CASSDRQLGDIQYF. J is TRBJ2-4 and V is TRBV2, with D possibly TRBD2 on 5 matching bases. The CDR3 extends over 14 amino acids. Deletions cut 6 bases from V and 8 bases from J, with 17 bases between. Germline V gives CDR1 SNHLY, CDR2 FYNNEI.

The chain links TRBV5-6 to TRBJ2-7, with D possibly being TRBD1 or TRBD2 (5 bases each). Trimming removed 3 bases from V and 3 bases from J, with 16 bases in between. The CDR3 runs 15 residues. In germline, CDR1 is SGHDT, CDR2 YYEEEE. The CDR3 is CASSSLGAGGYEQYF. The CDR3 bases are TGTGCCAGCAGCTCCCTCGGGGCTGGTGGCTACGAGCAGTACTTC.

The chain joins TRBV5-1 to TRBJ1-1, with 7 nucleotides matching TRBD1. The V gene end was trimmed by 4 bases and the J gene end by 6 bases; junction bases not matched to a gene: 9. Germline-derived CDR1 and CDR2 are SGHRS and YFSETQ. CDR3 size: 14 residues. Here the CDR3 reads CASSPQTTGAEAFF. CDR3 coding DNA: TGCGCCAGCAGCCCGCAAACAACAGGGGCTGAAGCTTTCTTT.

The genes are TRBV18 and TRBJ1-2; no clear D. CDR3 length: 16 residues. Germline CDR1 reads KGHSH; CDR2 reads LQKENI. V shed 1 base and J shed 1 base, with 13 bases lying between them. The CDR3 DNA sequence: TGTGCCAGCTCACCACTTATTAAGGGCAATAACTATGGCTACACCTTC. It encodes CASSPLIKGNNYGYTF.

The chain carries TRBV18 and TRBJ1-2; D might be TRBD1 (5 bases). The CDR3 sequence is 16 residues long. Trimming stripped 3 bases from V and 2 bases from J, with 16 bases between. Germline V gene lookup returns CDR1 KGHSH and CDR2 LQKENI. CDR3 in DNA: TGTGCCAGCTCACCTTTGGCCCCGGGGGGGAACTATGGCTACACCTTC. It translates to CASSPLAPGGNYGYTF.

Comment on this clone: Other DNA variants within this sample encode the same CDR3. This sequence joins TRBV27 and TRBJ1-1; D perhaps matches TRBD1 (5 bases). The V end lost 6 bases, the J end lost 0 bases, and 26 bases lay between the germline ends. CDR3 length: 19 residues. The germline V gene encodes CDR1 MNHEY and CDR2 SMNVEV (reference sequence). CDR3 DNA: TGTGCCAGCAGGACGGGTATAAGGGGAGGGATCCCAATGAACACTGAAGCTTTCTTT. Its translation is CASRTGIRGGIPMNTEAFF.

The V call is TRBV29-1, the J call TRBJ1-1; D is ambiguous. The CDR3 has 13 residues. Trimming cost V 7 bases and J 1 base, with 13 bases left between them. Germline V lookup: CDR1 SQVTM, CDR2 ANQGSEA. This CDR3 reads CSALVFRNTEAFF. CDR3 in DNA: TGCAGCGCCCTTGTGTTTCGGAACACTGAAGCTTTCTTT. The full variable domain, its missing parts supplied by reference TRBV29-1 and TRBJ1-1, is SAVISQKPSRDICQRGTSLTIQCQVDSQVTMMFWYRQQPGQSLTLIATANQGSEATYESGFVIDKFPISRPNLTFSTLTVSNMSPEDSSIYLCSALVFRNTEAFFGQGTRLTVV.

The rearrangement links TRBV19 to TRBJ2-5; no clear D gene. Per germline, CDR1 LNHDA and CDR2 SQIVND (reference sequence). Trimming took off 1 base at V and 7 bases at J, with 10 bases between the two ends. This CDR3 spans 13 amino acids. CDR3 coding DNA: TGTGCCAGTAGTATAGGCAGGCTGGGGACCCAGTACTTC. Its translation: CASSIGRLGTQYF.

The CDR3 is CASSYRHSYEQYF. The CDR3 coding sequence is TGTGCCAGCAGTTACCGACACTCCTACGAGCAGTACTTC. The V call is TRBV6-5, the J call TRBJ2-7; D unclear. Trimming removed 2 bases from V and 0 bases from J, with 5 bases in between. This CDR3 has 13 residues. Germline loops: CDR1 MNHEY, CDR2 SVGAGI.

This clone was picked up one time. This chain connects TRBV5-1 to TRBJ1-1, with 8 bases identical to TRBD1. The germline V gene has CDR1 SGHRS and CDR2 YFSETQ. The CDR3 sequence is 16 residues long. Losses at the gene ends were 3 bases for V and 5 bases for J; bases not matched to a gene: 12. CDR3 nucleotide sequence: TGCGCCAGCAGCTACCGCCCCGACAGGGGTACAACTGAAGCTTTCTTT. Amino acid sequence: CASSYRPDRGTTEAFF. The whole variable domain, remainder taken from reference TRBV5-1 and TRBJ1-1, is KAGVTQTPRYLIKTRGQQVTLSCSPISGHRSVSWYQQTPGQGLQFLFEYFSETQRNKGNFPGRFSGRQFSNSRSEMNVSTLELGDSALYLCASSYRPDRGTTEAFFGQGTRLTVV.

Note on this clone: Other DNA sequences in the same sample also yield this CDR3. This chain connects TRBV28 to TRBJ1-1; 8 bases are a match to TRBD1. The CDR3 covers 11 residues. Germline V CDR1 and CDR2: MDHEN, SYDVKM. The V gene end was trimmed by 2 bases and the J gene end by 10 bases; junction bases not matched to a gene: 0. The CDR3 reads CASSLDRGAFF. The CDR3 DNA reads TGTGCCAGCAGTTTAGACAGGGGAGCTTTCTTT.

V usage is TRBV20-1 and J usage is TRBJ2-1; no reliable D call. V gave up 6 bases and J gave up 7 bases, with 7 bases separating them. The germline V gene has CDR1 DFQATT and CDR2 SNEGSKA (reference sequence). The CDR3 is 10 residues long. Written as DNA, the CDR3 is TGCAGTGCCCACGGGAATGAGCAGTTCTTC. Protein: CSAHGNEQFF.

The V and J genes are TRBV6-6 and TRBJ2-3, with 9 bases fitting TRBD1. Germline assignment: CDR1 MNHNY and CDR2 SVGAGI (reference sequence). This CDR3 comprises 16 residues. V was clipped by 6 bases and J by 4 bases; unmatched bases: 11. The chain's CDR3 is CASSPTGTGFPDTQYF. Here the CDR3 DNA reads TGTGCCAGCAGCCCGACCGGGACAGGGTTTCCAGATACGCAGTATTTT.

V is TRBV9 and J is TRBJ1-2, with D perhaps matching TRBD1 (5 bases). The CDR3 totals 16 residues. V was shortened by 0 bases and J by 3 bases, with 15 bases between the two germline ends. Germline CDR1 is SGDLS and CDR2 is YYNGEE. CDR3 DNA sequence: TGTGCCAGCAGCGTAGCTCTCCAGGGCGGATACTATGGCTACACCTTC. Amino acids: CASSVALQGGYYGYTF.

The chain employs TRBV18 and TRBJ2-3; 9 bases fit TRBD2. V was pared by 4 bases and J by 0 bases, with 2 bases of the junction left unmatched. Germline loops: CDR1 KGHSH, CDR2 LQKENI. The CDR3 covers 15 residues. The DNA of the CDR3 is TGTGCCAGCTCACATACTAGCGGGAGCACAGATACGCAGTATTTT. This encodes CASSHTSGSTDTQYF.

This clone was observed a single time. The chain uses TRBV18 and TRBJ1-5, with D maybe TRBD1 (6 bases). V lost 1 base to trimming and J lost 0 bases, with 16 bases between them. The CDR3 has 18 residues. CDR1 and CDR2 (germline): KGHSH, LQKENI. The CDR3 loop reads CASSPRQAGGPSNQPQHF. Written as DNA, the CDR3 is TGTGCCAGCTCACCACGTCAGGCGGGGGGCCCTAGCAATCAGCCCCAGCATTTT.

The chain has TRBV5-6 and TRBJ2-7; the D is unclear. CDR3 length: 16 amino acids. The V end was cut by 0 bases, the J end by 6 bases, with 19 bases between. The V gene's germline CDR1 is SGHDT and CDR2 YYEEEE. CDR3 in amino acids: CASSLVGSRRSGEQYF. The CDR3 region has the DNA TGTGCCAGCAGCTTGGTCGGCAGCCGGCGGTCGGGCGAGCAGTACTTC.